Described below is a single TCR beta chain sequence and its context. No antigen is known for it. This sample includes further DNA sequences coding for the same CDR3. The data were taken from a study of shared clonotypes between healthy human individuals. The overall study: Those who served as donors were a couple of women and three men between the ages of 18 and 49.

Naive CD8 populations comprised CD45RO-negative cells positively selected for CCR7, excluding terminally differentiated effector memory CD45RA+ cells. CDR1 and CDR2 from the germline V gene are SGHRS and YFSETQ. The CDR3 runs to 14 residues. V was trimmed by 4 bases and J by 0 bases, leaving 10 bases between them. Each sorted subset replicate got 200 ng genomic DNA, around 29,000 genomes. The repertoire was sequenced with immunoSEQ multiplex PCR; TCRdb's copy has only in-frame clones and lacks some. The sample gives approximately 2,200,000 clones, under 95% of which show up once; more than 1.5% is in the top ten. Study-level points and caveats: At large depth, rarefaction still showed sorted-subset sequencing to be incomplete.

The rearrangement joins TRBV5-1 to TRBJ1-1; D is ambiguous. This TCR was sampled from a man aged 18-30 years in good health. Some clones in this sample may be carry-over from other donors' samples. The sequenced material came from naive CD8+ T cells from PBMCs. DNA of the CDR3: TGCGCCAGCAGCCCCGGGCCTCTGAACACTGAAGCTTTCTTT. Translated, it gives CASSPGPLNTEAFF.